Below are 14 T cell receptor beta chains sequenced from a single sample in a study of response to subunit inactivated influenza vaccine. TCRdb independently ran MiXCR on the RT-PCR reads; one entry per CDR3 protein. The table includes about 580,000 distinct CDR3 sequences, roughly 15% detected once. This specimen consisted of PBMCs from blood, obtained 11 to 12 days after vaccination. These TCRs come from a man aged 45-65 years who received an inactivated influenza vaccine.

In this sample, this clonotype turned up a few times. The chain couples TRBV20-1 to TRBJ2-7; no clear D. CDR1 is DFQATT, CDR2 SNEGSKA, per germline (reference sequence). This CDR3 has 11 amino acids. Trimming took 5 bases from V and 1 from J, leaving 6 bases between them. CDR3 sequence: CSAEQSYEQYF. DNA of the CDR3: TGCAGTGCTGAACAGTCCTACGAGCAGTACTTC.

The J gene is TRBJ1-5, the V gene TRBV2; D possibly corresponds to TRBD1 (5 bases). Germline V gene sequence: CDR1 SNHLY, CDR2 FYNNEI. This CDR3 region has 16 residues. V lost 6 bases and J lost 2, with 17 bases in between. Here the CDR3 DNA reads TGTGCCAGCAGCGTCGGACACTACAGCGGCAATCAGCCCCAGCATTTT. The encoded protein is CASSVGHYSGNQPQHF. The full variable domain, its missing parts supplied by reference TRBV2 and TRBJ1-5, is EPEVTQTPSHQVTQMGQEVILRCVPISNHLYFYWYRQILGQKVEFLVSFYNNEISEKSEIFDDQFSVERPDGSNFTLKIRSTKLEDSAMYFCASSVGHYSGNQPQHFGDGTRLSIL.

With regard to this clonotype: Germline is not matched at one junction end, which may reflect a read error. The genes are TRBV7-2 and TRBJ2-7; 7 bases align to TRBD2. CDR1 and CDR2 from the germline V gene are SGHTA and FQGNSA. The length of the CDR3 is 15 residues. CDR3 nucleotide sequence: TGTGCCAGCACCTTAGGGTTCGGGAGGAGTTACGAGCAGTACTTC. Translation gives CASTLGFGRSYEQYF.

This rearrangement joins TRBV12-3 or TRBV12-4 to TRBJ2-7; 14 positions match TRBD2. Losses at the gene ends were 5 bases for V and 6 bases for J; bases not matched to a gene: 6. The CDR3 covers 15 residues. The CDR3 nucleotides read TGTGCCAGCAGTCCGGGACTAGCGGGAGCGTCCGAGCAGTACTTC. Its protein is CASSPGLAGASEQYF.

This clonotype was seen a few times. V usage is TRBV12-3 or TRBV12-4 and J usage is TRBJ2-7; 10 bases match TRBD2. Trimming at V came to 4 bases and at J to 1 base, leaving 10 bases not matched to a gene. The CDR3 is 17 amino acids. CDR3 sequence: CASSSGGSGRVSYEQYF. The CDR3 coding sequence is TGTGCCAGCAGTTCGGGGGGGAGCGGGAGGGTTTCCTACGAGCAGTACTTC.

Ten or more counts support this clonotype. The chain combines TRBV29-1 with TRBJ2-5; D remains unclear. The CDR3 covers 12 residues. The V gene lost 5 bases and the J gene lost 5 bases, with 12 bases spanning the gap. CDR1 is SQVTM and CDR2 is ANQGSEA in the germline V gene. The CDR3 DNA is TGCAGCGTTAAGGCTCGTTGGGAGACCCAGTACTTC. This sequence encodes CSVKARWETQYF.

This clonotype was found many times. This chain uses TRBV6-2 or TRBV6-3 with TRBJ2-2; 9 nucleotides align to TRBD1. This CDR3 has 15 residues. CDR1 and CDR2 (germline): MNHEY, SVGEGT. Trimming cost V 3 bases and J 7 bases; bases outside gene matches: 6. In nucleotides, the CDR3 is TGTGCCAGCAGTTATCCCGACAGGGGGATCGGGGAGCTGTTTTTT. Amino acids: CASSYPDRGIGELFF.

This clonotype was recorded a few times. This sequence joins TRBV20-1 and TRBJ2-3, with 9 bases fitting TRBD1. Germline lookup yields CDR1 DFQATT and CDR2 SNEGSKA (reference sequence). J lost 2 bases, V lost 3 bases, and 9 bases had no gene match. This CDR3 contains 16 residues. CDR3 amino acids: CSASSTGTGNTDTQYF. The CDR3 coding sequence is TGCAGTGCTAGCTCAACCGGGACAGGGAACACAGATACGCAGTATTTT.

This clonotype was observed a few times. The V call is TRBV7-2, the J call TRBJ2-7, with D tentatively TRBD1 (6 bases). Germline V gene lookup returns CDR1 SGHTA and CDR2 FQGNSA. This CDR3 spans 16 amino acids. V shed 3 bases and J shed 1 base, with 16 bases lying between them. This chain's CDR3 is CASSLERGHPSYEQYF. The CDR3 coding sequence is TGTGCCAGCAGCTTGGAAAGGGGACATCCTTCCTACGAGCAGTACTTC.

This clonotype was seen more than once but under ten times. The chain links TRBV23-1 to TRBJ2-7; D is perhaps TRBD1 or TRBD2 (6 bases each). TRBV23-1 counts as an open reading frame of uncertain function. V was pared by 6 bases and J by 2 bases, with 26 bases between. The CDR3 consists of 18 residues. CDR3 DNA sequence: TGCGCCAGCAGAATGGGACACAGGACTACCAGGATCGCCTACGAGCAGTACTTC. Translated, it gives CASRMGHRTTRIAYEQYF.

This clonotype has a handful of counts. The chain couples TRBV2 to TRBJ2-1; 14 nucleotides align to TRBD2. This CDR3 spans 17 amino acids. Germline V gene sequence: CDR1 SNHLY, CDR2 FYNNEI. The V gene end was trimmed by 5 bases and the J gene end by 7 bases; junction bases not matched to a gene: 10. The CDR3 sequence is CASSPASGTSGSNEQFF. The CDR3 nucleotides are TGTGCCAGCAGTCCTGCCTCCGGGACTAGCGGGAGTAATGAGCAGTTCTTC.

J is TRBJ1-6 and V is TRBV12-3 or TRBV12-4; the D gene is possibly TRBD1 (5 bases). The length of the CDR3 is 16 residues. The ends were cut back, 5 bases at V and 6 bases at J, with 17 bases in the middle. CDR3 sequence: CASSRSSGTFNSPLHF. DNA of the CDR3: TGTGCCAGCAGTAGAAGCTCCGGGACGTTTAATTCACCCCTCCACTTT.

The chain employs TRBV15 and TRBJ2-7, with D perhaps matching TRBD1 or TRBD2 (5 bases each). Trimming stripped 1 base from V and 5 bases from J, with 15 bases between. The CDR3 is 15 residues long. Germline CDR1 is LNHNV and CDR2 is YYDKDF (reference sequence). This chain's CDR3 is CATSRVPMGVHEQYF. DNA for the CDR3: TGTGCCACCAGCAGAGTTCCTATGGGGGTCCACGAGCAGTACTTC.

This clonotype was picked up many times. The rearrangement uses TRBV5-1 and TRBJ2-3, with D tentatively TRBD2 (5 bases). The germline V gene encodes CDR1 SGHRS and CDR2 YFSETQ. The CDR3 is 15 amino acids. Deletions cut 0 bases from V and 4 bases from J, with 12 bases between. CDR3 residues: CASSLVHGVSDTQYF. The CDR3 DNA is TGCGCCAGCAGCTTGGTTCACGGGGTTTCAGATACGCAGTATTTT. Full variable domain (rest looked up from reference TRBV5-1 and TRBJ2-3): KAGVTQTPRYLIKTRGQQVTLSCSPISGHRSVSWYQQTPGQGLQFLFEYFSETQRNKGNFPGRFSGRQFSNSRSEMNVSTLELGDSALYLCASSLVHGVSDTQYFGPGTRLTVL.